This note documents a single T cell receptor (beta chain) sequence. As yet, its antigen is unknown. The germline V gene encodes CDR1 LGHNA and CDR2 YNFKEQ. The ends were cut back, 4 bases at V and 6 bases at J, with 18 bases in the middle. This CDR3 has 16 residues. Each sample had two DNA replicates, approximately 0.49 ug blood or roughly 1.5 ug tissue. Libraries were prepared by immunoSEQ multiplex PCR; TCRdb keeps only in-frame clonotypes and omits some of them. The data show about 7,900 clones, around 62% seen once. This entry is derived from a study of early stage breast cancer tumors. Study as a whole: Each sample averaged around 10-fold read coverage. Study-level results: Most shared enriched TCRB sequences were commonly generated ones.

The chain recombines TRBV4-2 with TRBJ2-2, with D tentatively TRBD2 (7 bases). Sequencing was performed on breast tumor tissue. This TCR derives from a person aged 70 to 79 with breast cancer. The CDR3 sequence is CASSPPRGGPSGELFF. The CDR3 DNA reads as TGTGCCAGCAGCCCCCCAAGGGGGGGGCCATCCGGGGAGCTGTTTTTT.